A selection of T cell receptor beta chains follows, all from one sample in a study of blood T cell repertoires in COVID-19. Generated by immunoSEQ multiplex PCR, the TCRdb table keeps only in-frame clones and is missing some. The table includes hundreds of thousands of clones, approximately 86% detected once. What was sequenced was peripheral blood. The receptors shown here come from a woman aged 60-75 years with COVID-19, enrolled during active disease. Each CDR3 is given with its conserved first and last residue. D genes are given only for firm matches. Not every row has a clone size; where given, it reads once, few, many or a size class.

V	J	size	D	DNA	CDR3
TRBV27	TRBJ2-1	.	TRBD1	TGTGCCAGCACCGTCGGGACAGGGGGTGGCAATGAGCAGTTCTTC	CASTVGTGGGNEQFF
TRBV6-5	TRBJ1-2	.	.	TGTGCCAGCAGTTACTCGATTCAGGGGAGTTATGGCTACACCTTC	CASSYSIQGSYGYTF
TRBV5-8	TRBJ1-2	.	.	TGTGCCAGCAGCCCCCGTCTGAATGCTGCAGGGAACTATGGCTACACCTTC	CASSPRLNAAGNYGYTF
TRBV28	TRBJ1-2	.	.	TGTGCCAGCAGCGGGTACCACTATGGCTACACCTTC	CASSGYHYGYTF
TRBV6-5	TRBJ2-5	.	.	TGTGCCAGCAGTCCCAGGTCGTCCGGACAAGAGACCCAGTACTTC	CASSPRSSGQETQYF
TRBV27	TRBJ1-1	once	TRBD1	TGTGCCAGCAGAACCATCAGACCGGGACAGGGGGCGAAGGATACTGAAGCTTTCTTT	CASRTIRPGQGAKDTEAFF
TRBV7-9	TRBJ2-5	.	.	TGTGCCAGCAGCTCCCAGTTGGTCCAAGAGACCCAGTACTTC	CASSSQLVQETQYF
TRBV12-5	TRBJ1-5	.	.	TGTGCTAGTGGTTATACCTCAGGGACTTATAGCAATCAGCCCCAGCATTTT	CASGYTSGTYSNQPQHF
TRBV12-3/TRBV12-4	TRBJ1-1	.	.	TGTGCCAGCACCCAGGGTGACACTGAAGCTTTCTTT	CASTQGDTEAFF
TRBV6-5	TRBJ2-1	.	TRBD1	TGTGCCAGCAGTTACTCCAGGGACAGATACAATGAGCAGTTCTTC	CASSYSRDRYNEQFF
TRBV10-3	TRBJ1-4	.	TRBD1	TGTGCCACACAGGGGGCTAATGAAAAACTGTTTTTT	CATQGANEKLFF
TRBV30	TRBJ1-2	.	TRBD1	TGTGCCTGGAGTAGGGCGGGACAGGATGGCTACACCTTC	CAWSRAGQDGYTF
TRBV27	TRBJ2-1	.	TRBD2	TGTGCCAGCAGTACTCCCAGGGGATCTAGCGGGGGGGATGACTCCTACAATGAGCAGTTCTTC	CASSTPRGSSGGDDSYNEQFF
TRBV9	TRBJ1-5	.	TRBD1	TGTGCCAGCAGCAAAACAGGGGCGAATAATCAGCCCCAGCATTTT	CASSKTGANNQPQHF
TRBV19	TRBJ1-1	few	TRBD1	TGTGCCAGTAGTGTCCGTACCCAGAACCGGGACAGGGGGGCTGAAGCTTTCTTT	CASSVRTQNRDRGAEAFF
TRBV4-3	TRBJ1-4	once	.	TGCGCCAGCAGCGTCTCCAGGGTGACTAATGAAAAACTGTTTTTT	CASSVSRVTNEKLFF
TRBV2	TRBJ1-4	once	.	TGTGCCAGCAGTGACATCGGGGGGACTAATGAAAAACTGTTTTTT	CASSDIGGTNEKLFF
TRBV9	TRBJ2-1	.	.	TGTGCCAGCGGAGGACTAGGGGGTTTCGATGAGCAGTTCTTC	CASGGLGGFDEQFF
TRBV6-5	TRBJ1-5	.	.	TGTGCCAGCAGTAGGGGGTCTCGCAATCAGCCCCAGCATTTT	CASSRGSRNQPQHF
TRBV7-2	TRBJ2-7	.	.	TGTGCCAGCAGCTCCCCAGGGGAAGTTTCCTACGAGCAGTACTTC	CASSSPGEVSYEQYF
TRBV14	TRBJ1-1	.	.	TGTGCCAGCAGCCAAGTCAGAAGATACACTGAAGCTTTCTTT	CASSQVRRYTEAFF
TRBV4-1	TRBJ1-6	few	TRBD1	TGCGCCAGCAGCCAGATGAGACAGGGACTTAATTCACCCCTCCACTTT	CASSQMRQGLNSPLHF
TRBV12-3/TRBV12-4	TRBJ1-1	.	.	TGTGCCAGCAGTTTTTCAGGAAACACTGAAGCTTTCTTT	CASSFSGNTEAFF
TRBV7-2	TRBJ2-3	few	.	TGTGCCAGCAGCCCCGAGCGGCAGTACACAGATACGCAGTATTTT	CASSPERQYTDTQYF
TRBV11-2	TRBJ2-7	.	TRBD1	TGTGCCAGCAGCTTCCATGCCGGGACAGATTACGAGCAGTACTTC	CASSFHAGTDYEQYF
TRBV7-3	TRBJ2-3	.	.	TGTGCCAGCAGCCCCAGCGGGTCTAGCACAGATACGCAGTATTTT	CASSPSGSSTDTQYF
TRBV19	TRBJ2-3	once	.	TGTGCCAGTAGTATTGGGGGACACCTAAATACGCAGTATTTT	CASSIGGHLNTQYF
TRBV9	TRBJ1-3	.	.	TGTGCCAGCGGCCAGGGTGCAGGCGGAAACACCATATATTTT	CASGQGAGGNTIYF
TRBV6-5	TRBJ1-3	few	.	TGTGCCAGCAGAGGACAACCGAGCTCTGGAAACACCATATATTTT	CASRGQPSSGNTIYF
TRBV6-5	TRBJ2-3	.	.	TGTGCCAGCAGTTACCTGGGGGGTAGCACAGATACGCAGTATTTT	CASSYLGGSTDTQYF
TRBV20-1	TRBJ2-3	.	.	TGCAGTGCGGAGGGAGATACGCAGTATTTT	CSAEGDTQYF
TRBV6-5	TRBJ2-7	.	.	TGTGCCACCCGGGACAACTCATACGAGCAGTACTTC	CATRDNSYEQYF
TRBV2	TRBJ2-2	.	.	TGTGCCAGCAGCGGACCCATAAAAACAGGGAACCCGAACACCGGGGAGCTGTTTTTT	CASSGPIKTGNPNTGELFF
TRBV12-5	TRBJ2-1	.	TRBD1	TGTGCTAGTGGTTTGGTACTGACAGGGTCCTACAATGAGCAGTTCTTC	CASGLVLTGSYNEQFF
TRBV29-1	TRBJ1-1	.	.	TGCAGCGTTCTGTTGAACACTGAAGCTTTCTTT	CSVLLNTEAFF
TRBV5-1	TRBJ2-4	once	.	TGCGCCAGCAGCCCCGGGACATCCAAAAACATTCAGTACTTC	CASSPGTSKNIQYF
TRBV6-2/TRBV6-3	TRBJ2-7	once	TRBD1	TGTGCCAGCAGTACCGGGACAGGGGGTACCTACGAGCAGTACTTC	CASSTGTGGTYEQYF
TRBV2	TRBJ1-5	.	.	TGTGCCAGCCGAGACAGGACTAGCAATCAGCCCCAGCATTTT	CASRDRTSNQPQHF
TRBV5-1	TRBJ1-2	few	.	TGCGCCAGCAGCTTGGCGGGTTCATGGCCGATGGGCTACACCTTC	CASSLAGSWPMGYTF
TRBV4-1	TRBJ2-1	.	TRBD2	TGCGCCAGCAGCCAAGAAAGACTAGCGGGGGACAATGAGCAGTTCTTC	CASSQERLAGDNEQFF
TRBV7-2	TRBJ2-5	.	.	TGTGCCAGCAGCTTACAGGGGGGAGGCGGAGAGACCCAGTACTTC	CASSLQGGGGETQYF
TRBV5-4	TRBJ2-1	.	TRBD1	TGTGCCAGCAGCAGGGACAGGACCGCCTACAATGAGCAGTTCTTC	CASSRDRTAYNEQFF
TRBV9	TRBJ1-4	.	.	TGTGCCAGCAGCGGCGGACCGGAAGGGGCTAATGAAAAACTGTTTTTT	CASSGGPEGANEKLFF
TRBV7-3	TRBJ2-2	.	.	TGTGCCAGCAGCTTGGGGCTTTACACCGGGGAGCTGTTTTTT	CASSLGLYTGELFF
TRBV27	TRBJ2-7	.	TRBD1	TGTGCCAGCAGTTTAGAGCAGGGGGCTGGCGAGCAGTACTTC	CASSLEQGAGEQYF